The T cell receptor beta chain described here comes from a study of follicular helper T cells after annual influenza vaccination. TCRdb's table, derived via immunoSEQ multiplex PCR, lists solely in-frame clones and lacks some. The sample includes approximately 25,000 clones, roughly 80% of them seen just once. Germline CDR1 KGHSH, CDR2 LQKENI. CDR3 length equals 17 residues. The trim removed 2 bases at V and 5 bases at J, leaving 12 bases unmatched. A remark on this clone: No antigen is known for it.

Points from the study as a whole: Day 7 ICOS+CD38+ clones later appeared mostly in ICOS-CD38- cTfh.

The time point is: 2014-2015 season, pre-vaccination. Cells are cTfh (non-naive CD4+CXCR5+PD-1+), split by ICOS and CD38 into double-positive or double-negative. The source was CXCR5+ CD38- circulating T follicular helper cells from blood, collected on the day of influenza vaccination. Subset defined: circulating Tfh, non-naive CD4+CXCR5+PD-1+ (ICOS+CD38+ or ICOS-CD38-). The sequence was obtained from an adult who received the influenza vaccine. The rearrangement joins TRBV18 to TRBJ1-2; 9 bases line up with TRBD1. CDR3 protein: CASSPSQPGQGGYGYTF. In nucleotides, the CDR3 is TGTGCCAGCTCACCAAGTCAACCGGGACAGGGAGGTTATGGCTACACCTTC.